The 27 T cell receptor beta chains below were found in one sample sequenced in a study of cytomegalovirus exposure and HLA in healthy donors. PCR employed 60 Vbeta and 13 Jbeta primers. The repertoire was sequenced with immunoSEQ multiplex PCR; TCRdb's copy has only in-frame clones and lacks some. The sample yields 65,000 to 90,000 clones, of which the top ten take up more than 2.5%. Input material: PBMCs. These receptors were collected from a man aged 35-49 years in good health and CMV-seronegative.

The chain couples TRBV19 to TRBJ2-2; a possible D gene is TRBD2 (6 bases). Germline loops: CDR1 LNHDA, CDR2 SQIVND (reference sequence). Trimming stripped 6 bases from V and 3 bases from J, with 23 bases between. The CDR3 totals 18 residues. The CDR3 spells CASSAGAGSWEDTGELFF. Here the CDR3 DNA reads TGTGCCAGTAGCGCCGGGGCTGGTAGTTGGGAGGACACCGGGGAGCTGTTTTTT.

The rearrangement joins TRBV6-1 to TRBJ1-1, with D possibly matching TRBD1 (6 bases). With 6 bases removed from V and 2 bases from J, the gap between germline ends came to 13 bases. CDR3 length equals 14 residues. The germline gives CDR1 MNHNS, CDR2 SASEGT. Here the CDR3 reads CASRRTGSNTEAFF. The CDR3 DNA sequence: TGTGCCAGCAGACGTACAGGGTCAAACACTGAAGCTTTCTTT.

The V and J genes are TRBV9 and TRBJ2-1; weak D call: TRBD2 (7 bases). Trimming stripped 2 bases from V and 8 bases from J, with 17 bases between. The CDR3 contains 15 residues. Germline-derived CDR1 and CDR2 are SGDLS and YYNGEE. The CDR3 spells CASSVEGGRWDEQFF. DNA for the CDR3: TGTGCCAGCAGCGTGGAGGGGGGGCGTTGGGATGAGCAGTTCTTC.

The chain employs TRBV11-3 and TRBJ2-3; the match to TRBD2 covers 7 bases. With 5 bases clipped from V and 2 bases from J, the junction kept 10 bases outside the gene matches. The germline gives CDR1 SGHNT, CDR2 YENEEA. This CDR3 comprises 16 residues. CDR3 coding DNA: TGTGCCAGCAGCAAGGTGGGAGGGCGCTACACAGATACGCAGTATTTT. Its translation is CASSKVGGRYTDTQYF.

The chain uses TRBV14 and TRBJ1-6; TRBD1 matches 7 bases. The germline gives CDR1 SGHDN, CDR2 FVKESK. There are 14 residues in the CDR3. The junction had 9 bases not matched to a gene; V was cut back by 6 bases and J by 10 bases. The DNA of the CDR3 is TGTGCCAGCAGTCCGCAGGGGGTAGGATCACCCCTCCACTTT. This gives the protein CASSPQGVGSPLHF.

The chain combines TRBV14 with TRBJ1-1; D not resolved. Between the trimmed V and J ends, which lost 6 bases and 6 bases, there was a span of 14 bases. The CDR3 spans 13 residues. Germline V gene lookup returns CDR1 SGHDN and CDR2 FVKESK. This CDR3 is CASRNSGRPEAFF. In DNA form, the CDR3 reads TGTGCCAGCAGGAATTCTGGCAGGCCTGAAGCTTTCTTT.

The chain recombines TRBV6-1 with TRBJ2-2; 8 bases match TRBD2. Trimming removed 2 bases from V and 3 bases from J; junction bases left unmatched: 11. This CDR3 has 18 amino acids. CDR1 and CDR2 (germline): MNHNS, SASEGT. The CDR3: CASSERDSGASYTGELFF. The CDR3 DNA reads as TGTGCCAGCAGTGAAAGGGATAGCGGGGCCTCGTACACCGGGGAGCTGTTTTTT.

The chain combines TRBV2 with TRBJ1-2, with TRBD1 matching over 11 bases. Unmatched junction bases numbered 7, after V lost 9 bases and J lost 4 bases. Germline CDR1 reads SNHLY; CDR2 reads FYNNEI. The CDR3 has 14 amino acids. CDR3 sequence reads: CARTGTGGGYGYTF. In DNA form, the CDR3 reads TGTGCCAGAACGGGGACAGGGGGTGGCTATGGCTACACCTTC.

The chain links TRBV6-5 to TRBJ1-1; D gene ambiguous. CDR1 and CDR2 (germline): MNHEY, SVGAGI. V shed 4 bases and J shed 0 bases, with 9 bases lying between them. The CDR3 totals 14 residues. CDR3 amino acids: CASSSGIMNTEAFF. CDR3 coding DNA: TGTGCCAGCAGTTCCGGGATCATGAACACTGAAGCTTTCTTT.

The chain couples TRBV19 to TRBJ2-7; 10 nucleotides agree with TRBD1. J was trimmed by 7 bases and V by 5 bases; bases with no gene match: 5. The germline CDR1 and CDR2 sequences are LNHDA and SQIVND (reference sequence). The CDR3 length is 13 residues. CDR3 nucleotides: TGTGCCAGTAGTGACAGGGGGCGTGATGAGCAGTACTTC. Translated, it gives CASSDRGRDEQYF.

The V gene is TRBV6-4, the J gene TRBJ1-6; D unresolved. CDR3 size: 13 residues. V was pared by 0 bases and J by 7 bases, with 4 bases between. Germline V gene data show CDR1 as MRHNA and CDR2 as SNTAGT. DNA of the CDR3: TGTGCCAGCAGTGACTCGACAAATTCACCCCTCCACTTT. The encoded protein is CASSDSTNSPLHF.

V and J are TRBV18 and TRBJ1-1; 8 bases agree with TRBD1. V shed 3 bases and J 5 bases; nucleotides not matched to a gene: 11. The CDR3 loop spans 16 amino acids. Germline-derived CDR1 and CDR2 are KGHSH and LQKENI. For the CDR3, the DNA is TGTGCCAGCTCACCTACCTTGACAGGGGTTGGGACTGAAGCTTTCTTT. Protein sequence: CASSPTLTGVGTEAFF.

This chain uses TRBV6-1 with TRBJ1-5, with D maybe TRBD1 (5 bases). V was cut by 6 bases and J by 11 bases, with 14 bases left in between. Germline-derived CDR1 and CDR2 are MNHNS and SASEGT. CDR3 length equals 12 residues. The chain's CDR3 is CASRGAQSAQHF. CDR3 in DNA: TGTGCCAGCAGAGGGGCACAATCAGCCCAGCATTTT.

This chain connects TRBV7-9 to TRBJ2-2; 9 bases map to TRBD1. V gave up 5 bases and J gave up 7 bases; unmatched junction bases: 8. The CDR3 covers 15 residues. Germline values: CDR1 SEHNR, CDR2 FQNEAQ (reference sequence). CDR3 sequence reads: CASSKPGQGNGELFF. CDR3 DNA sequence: TGTGCCAGCAGCAAGCCGGGACAGGGCAACGGGGAGCTGTTTTTT.

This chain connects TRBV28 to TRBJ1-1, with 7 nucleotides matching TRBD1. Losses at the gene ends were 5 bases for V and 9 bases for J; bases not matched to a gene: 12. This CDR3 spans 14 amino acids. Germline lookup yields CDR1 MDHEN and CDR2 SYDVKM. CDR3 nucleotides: TGTGCCAGCAGTCCCCCCCCACAGGGGTCCAAAGCTTTCTTT. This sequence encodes CASSPPPQGSKAFF.

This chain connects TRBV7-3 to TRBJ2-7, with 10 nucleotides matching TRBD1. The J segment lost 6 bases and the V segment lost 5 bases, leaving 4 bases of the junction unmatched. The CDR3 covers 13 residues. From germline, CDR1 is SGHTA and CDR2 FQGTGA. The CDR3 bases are TGTGCCAGCAGCGCCGGACAGGGGGGCGAGCAGTACTTC. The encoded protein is CASSAGQGGEQYF.

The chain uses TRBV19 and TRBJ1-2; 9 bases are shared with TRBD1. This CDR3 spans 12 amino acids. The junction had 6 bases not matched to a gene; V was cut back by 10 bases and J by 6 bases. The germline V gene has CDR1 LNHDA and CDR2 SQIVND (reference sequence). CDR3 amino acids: CATGQGSNGYTF. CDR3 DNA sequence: TGTGCCACGGGACAGGGCTCAAATGGCTACACCTTC. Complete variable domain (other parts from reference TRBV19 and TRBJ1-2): DGGITQSPKYLFRKEGQNVTLSCEQNLNHDAMYWYRQDPGQGLRLIYYSQIVNDFQKGDIAEGYSVSREKKESFPLTVTSAQKNPTAFYLCATGQGSNGYTFGSGTRLTVV.

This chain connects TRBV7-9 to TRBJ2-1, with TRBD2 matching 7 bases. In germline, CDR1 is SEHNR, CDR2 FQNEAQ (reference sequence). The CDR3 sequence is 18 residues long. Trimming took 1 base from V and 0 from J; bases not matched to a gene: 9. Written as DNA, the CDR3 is TGTGCCAGCAGCTTAGGTGCTAGCGGATCCTACTCCTACAATGAGCAGTTCTTC. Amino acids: CASSLGASGSYSYNEQFF. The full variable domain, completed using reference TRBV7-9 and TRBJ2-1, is DTGVSQNPRHKITKRGQNVTFRCDPISEHNRLYWYRQTLGQGPEFLTYFQNEAQLEKSRLLSDRFSAERPKGSFSTLEIQRTEQGDSAMYLCASSLGASGSYSYNEQFFGPGTRLTVL.

Here the CDR3 DNA reads TGTGCCAGCAGCCAAGAGGGGGCCCCAAGCACAGATACGCAGTATTTT. It encodes CASSQEGAPSTDTQYF. The rearrangement uses TRBV9 and TRBJ2-3; 7 bases match TRBD1. J was trimmed by 0 bases and V by 4 bases; bases with no gene match: 8. This CDR3 has 16 residues. Germline lookup yields CDR1 SGDLS and CDR2 YYNGEE.

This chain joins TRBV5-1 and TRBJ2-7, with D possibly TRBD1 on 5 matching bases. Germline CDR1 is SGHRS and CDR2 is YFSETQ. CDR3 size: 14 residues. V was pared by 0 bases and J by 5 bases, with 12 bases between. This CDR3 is CASSLARAFNEQYF. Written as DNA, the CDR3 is TGCGCCAGCAGCTTGGCCAGGGCGTTCAACGAGCAGTACTTC.

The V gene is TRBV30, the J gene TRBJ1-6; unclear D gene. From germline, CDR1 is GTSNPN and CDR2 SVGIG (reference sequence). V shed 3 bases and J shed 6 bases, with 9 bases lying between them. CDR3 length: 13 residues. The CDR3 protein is CAWSGFGNSPLHF. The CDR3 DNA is TGTGCCTGGAGCGGGTTTGGTAATTCACCCCTCCACTTT.

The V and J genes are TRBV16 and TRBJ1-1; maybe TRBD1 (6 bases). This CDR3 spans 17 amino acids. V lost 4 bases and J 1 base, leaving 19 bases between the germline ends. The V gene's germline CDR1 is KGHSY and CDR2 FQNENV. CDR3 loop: CASSLSRAGGQNTEAFF. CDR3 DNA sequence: TGTGCCAGCAGCCTCTCTCGGGCGGGGGGACAGAACACTGAAGCTTTCTTT.

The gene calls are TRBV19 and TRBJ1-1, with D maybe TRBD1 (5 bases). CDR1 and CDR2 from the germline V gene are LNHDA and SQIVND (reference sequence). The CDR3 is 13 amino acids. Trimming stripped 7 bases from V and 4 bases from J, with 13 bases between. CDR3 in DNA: TGTGCCAGTATCATGCGGGGGGGCACTGAAGCTTTCTTT. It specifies CASIMRGGTEAFF.

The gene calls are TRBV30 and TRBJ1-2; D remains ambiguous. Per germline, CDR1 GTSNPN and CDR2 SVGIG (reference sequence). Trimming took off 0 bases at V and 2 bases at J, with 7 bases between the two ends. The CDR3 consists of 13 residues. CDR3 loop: CAWSVRVNYGYTF. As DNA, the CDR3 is TGTGCCTGGAGTGTACGGGTAAACTATGGCTACACCTTC. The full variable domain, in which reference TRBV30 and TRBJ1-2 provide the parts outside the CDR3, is SQTIHQWPATLVQPVGSPLSLECTVEGTSNPNLYWYRQAAGRGLQLLFYSVGIGQISSEVPQNLSASRPQDRQFILSSKKLLLSDSGFYLCAWSVRVNYGYTFGSGTRLTVV.

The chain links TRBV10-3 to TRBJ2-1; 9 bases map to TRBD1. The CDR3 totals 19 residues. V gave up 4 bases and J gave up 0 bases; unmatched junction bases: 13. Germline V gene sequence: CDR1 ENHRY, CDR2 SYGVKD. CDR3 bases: TGTGCCATCAGTGGATGGCAACAGGGGGCTCCCAACTCCTACAATGAGCAGTTCTTC. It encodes CAISGWQQGAPNSYNEQFF.

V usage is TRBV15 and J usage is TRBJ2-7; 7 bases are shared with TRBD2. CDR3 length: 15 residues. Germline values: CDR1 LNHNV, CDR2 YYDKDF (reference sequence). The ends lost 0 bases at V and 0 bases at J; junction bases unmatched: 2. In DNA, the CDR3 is TGTGCCACCAGCAGAGAGGGAGGGAACTCCTACGAGCAGTACTTC. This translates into CATSREGGNSYEQYF.

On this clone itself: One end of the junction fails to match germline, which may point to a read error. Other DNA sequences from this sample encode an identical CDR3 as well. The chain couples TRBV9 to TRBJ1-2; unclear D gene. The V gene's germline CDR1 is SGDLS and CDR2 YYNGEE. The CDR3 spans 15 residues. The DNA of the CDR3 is TGCGCCAGCAGCGCCCCATTCCATCGGGAATATGGCTACACCTTC. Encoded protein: CASSAPFHREYGYTF. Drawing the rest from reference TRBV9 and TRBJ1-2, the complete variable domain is DSGVTQTPKHLITATGQRVTLRCSPRSGDLSVYWYQQSLDQGLQFLIQYYNGEERAKGNILERFSAQQFPDLHSELNLSSLELGDSALYFCASSAPFHREYGYTFGSGTRLTVV.